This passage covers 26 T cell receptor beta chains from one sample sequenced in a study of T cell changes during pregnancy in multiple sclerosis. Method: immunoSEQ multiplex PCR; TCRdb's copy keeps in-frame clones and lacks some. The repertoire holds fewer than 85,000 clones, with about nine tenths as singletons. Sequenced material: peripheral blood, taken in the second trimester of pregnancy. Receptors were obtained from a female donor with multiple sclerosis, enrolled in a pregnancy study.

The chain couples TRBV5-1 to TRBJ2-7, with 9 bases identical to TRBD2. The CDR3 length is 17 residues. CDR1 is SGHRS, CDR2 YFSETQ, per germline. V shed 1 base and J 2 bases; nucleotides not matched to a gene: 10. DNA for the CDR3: TGCGCCAGCAGCTTGCCTAGCGGGATCAATGGGGCCTACGAGCAGTACTTC. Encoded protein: CASSLPSGINGAYEQYF.

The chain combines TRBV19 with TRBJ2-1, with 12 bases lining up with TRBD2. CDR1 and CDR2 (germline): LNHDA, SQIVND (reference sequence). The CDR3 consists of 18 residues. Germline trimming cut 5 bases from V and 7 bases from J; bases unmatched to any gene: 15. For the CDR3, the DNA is TGTGCCAGTAGTGCTCTGGCTAGCGGGGGGGCCTTTGGAAATGAGCAGTTCTTC. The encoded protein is CASSALASGGAFGNEQFF.

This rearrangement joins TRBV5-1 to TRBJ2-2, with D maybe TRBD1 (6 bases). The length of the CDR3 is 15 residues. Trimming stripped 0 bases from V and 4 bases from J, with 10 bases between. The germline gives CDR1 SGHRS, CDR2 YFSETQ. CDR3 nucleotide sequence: TGCGCCAGCAGCTTGGTTCAGGGGCCCACCGGGGAGCTGTTTTTT. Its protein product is CASSLVQGPTGELFF.

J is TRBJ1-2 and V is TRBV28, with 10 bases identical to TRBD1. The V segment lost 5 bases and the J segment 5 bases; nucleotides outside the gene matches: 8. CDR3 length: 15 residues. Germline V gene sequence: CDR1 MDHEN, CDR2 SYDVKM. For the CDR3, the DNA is TGTGCCAGCAGTCCACCGACAGGGGGCCCGTATGGCTACACCTTC. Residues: CASSPPTGGPYGYTF.

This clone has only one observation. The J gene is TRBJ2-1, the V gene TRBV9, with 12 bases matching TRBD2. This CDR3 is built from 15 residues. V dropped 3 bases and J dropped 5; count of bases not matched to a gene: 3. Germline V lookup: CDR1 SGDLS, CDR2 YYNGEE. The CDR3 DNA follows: TGTGCCAGCAGCGAACTAGCGGGAGGTGACAATGAGCAGTTCTTC. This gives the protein CASSELAGGDNEQFF.

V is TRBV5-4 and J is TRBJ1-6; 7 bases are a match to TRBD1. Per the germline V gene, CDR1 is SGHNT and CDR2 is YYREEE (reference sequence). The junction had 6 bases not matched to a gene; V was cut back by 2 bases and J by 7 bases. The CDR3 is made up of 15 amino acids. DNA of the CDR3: TGTGCCAGCAGCTTTCCGGGACAGTCAAATTCACCCCTCCACTTT. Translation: CASSFPGQSNSPLHF.

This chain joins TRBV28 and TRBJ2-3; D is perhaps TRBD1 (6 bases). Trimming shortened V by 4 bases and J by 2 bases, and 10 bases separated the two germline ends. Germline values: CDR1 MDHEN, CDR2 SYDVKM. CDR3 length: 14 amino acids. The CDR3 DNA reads TGTGCCAGCAGTTCTGGACAGTACACAGATACGCAGTATTTT. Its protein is CASSSGQYTDTQYF.

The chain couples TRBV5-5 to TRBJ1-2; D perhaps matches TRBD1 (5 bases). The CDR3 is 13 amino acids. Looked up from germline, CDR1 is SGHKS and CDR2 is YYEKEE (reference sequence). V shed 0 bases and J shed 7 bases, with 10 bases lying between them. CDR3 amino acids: CASSLAKGSGYTF. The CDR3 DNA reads TGTGCCAGCAGCTTGGCCAAGGGGTCTGGCTACACCTTC.

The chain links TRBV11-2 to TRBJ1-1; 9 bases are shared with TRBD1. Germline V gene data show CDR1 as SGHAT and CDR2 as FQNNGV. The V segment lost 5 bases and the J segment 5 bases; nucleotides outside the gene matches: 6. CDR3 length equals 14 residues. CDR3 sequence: CASSARDRETEAFF. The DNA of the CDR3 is TGTGCCAGCAGCGCCCGGGACAGGGAAACTGAAGCTTTCTTT.

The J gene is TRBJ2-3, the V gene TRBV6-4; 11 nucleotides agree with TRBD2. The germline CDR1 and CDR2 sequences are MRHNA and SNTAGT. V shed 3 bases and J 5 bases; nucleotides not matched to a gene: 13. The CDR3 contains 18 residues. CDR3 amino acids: CASSEGDLGLAEVDTQYF. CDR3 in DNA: TGTGCCAGCAGTGAGGGCGACCTGGGACTAGCGGAAGTAGATACGCAGTATTTT.

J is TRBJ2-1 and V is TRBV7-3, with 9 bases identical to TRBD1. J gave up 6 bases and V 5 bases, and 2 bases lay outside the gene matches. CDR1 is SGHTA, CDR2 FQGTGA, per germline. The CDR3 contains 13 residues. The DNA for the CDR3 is TGTGCCAGCAGCAAGACAGGGGGCAATGAGCAGTTCTTC. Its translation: CASSKTGGNEQFF.

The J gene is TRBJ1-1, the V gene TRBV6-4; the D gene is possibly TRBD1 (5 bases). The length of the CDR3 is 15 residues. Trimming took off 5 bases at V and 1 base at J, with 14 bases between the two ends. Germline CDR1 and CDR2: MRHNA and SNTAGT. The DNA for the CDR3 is TGTGCCAGCAGTCCCTCGGGGGGGAAGAACACTGAAGCTTTCTTT. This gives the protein CASSPSGGKNTEAFF.

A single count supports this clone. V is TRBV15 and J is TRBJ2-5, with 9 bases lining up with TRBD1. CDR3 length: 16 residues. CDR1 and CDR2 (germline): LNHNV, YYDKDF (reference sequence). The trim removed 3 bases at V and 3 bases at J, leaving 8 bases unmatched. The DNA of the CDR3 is TGTGCCACCAGCAGGGTCTGGGGGACAGGGAAAGAGACCCAGTACTTC. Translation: CATSRVWGTGKETQYF. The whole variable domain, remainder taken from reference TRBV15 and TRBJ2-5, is DAMVIQNPRYQVTQFGKPVTLSCSQTLNHNVMYWYQQKSSQAPKLLFHYYDKDFNNEADTPDNFQSRRPNTSFCFLDIRSPGLGDTAMYLCATSRVWGTGKETQYFGPGTRLLVL.

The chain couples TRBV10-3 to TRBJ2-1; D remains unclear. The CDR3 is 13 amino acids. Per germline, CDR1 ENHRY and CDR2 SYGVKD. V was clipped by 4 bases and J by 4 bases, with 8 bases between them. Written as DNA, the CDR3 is TGTGCCATCAGTGTCTACAGATACAATGAGCAGTTCTTC. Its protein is CAISVYRYNEQFF.

CDR3 DNA sequence: TGTGCCTGGAGTGTTGGCAGGGGGACTCTCGGAAACACCATATATTTT. Residues: CAWSVGRGTLGNTIYF. This chain connects TRBV30 to TRBJ1-3; 7 bases are a match to TRBD1. The CDR3 runs to 16 residues. The V segment lost 0 bases and the J segment 4 bases; nucleotides outside the gene matches: 9. CDR1 is GTSNPN, CDR2 SVGIG, per germline (reference sequence).

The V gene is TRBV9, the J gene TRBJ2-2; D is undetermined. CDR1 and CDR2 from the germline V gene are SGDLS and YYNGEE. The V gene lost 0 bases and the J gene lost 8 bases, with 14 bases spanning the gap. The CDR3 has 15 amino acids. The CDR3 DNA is TGTGCCAGCAGCGTAGACCACCGGGTCCTAGGGGAGCTGTTTTTT. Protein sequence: CASSVDHRVLGELFF.

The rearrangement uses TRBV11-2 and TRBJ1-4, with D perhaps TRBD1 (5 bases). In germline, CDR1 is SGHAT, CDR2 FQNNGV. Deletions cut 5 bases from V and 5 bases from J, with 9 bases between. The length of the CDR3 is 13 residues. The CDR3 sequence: CASSPYRNEKLFF. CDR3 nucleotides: TGTGCCAGCAGCCCTTACAGGAATGAAAAACTGTTTTTT.

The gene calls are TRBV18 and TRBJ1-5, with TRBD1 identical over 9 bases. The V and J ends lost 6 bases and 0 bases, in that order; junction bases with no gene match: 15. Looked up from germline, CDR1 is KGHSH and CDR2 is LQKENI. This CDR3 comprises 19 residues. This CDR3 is CASSQGDRAWEDSNQPQHF. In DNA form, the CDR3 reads TGTGCCAGCTCTCAAGGGGACAGGGCGTGGGAGGATAGCAATCAGCCCCAGCATTTT.

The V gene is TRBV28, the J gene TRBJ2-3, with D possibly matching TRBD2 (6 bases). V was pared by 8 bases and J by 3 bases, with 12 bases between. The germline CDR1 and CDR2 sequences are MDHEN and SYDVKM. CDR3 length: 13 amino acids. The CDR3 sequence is CASSKLATDTQYF. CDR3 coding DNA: TGTGCCAGCTCGAAGCTAGCGACAGATACGCAGTATTTT.

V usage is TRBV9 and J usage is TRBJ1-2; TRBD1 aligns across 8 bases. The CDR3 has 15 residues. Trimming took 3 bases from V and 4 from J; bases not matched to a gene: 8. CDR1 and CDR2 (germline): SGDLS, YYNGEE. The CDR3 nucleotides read TGTGCCAGCAGCGCCGGACAGGGAGGTGGCTATGGCTACACCTTC. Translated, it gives CASSAGQGGGYGYTF.

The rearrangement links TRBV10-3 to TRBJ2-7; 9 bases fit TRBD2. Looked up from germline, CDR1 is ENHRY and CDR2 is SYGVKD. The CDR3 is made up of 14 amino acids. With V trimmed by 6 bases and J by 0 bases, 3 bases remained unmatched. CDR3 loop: CAIRGTSTSYEQYF. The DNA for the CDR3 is TGTGCCATCAGAGGGACTAGCACCTCCTACGAGCAGTACTTC.

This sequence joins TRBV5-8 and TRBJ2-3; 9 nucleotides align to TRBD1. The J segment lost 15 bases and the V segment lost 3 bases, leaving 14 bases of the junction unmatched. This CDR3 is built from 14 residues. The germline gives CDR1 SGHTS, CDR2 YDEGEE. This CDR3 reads CASSSLTEDRGLYF. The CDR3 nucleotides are TGTGCCAGCAGCTCACTGACCGAGGACAGGGGCCTCTATTTT.

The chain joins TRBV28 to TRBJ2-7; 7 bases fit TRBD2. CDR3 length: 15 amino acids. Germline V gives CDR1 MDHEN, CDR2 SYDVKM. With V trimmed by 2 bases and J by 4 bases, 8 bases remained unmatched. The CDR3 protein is CASSLLTGGPYEQYF. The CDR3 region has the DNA TGTGCCAGCAGTTTACTGACGGGAGGACCGTACGAGCAGTACTTC.

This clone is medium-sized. This chain's CDR3 is CATVGTGSTDTQYF. The DNA of the CDR3 is TGTGCCACCGTGGGGACAGGGAGCACAGATACGCAGTATTTT. The V call is TRBV10-3, the J call TRBJ2-3; 9 positions agree with TRBD1. The CDR3 extends over 14 amino acids. Germline CDR1 is ENHRY and CDR2 is SYGVKD. J was trimmed by 0 bases and V by 10 bases; bases with no gene match: 5.

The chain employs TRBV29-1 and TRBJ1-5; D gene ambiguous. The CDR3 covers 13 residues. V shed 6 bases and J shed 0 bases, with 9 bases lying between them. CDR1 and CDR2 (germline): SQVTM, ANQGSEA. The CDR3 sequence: CSVAENSNQPQHF. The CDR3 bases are TGCAGCGTCGCAGAAAATAGCAATCAGCCCCAGCATTTT.

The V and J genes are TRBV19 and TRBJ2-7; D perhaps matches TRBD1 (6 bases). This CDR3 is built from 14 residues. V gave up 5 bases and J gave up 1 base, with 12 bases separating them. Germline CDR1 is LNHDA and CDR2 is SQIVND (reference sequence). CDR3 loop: CASSARDTSYEQYF. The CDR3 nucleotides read TGTGCCAGTAGTGCCAGGGACACGTCCTACGAGCAGTACTTC.